This T cell receptor beta chain is drawn from a study of blood T cell repertoires in COVID-19. TCRdb's table, derived via immunoSEQ multiplex PCR, lists solely in-frame clones and lacks some. The sample lists tens of thousands of clones; 85% were seen once. The CDR3 loop spans 15 amino acids. Trimming shortened V by 2 bases and J by 7 bases, and 15 bases separated the two germline ends. Germline V gene data show CDR1 as SGHKS and CDR2 as YYEKEE (reference sequence). The V and J genes are TRBV5-5 and TRBJ1-4; possible D gene TRBD1, 6 bases. The receptor was derived from a man aged 50 to 59 with active COVID-19. Specimen: peripheral blood. CDR3 sequence: CASSLQGREREKLFF. In DNA, the CDR3 is TGTGCCAGCAGCTTACAGGGACGTGAGCGTGAAAAACTGTTTTTT.